The rows below give T cell receptor beta chains drawn from one sample of a study of T cell repertoires in cytomegalovirus infection. TCRdb reprocessed the reads via MiXCR and lists one record per CDR3 protein. Altogether hundreds of thousands of distinct CDR3 sequences are present, 30% to 40% being singletons, with the ten largest covering around an eighth. For these TCRs, the target antigens are not known. This sample comprised cultured CD8+ T cells from PBMCs, obtained from culture after CMV antigen stimulation. The origin of the receptors is a human donor in good health (CMV status not recorded). Some clones in this sample may be carry-over from other donors' samples. The CDR3 runs from the conserved cysteine through the conserved F or W. The D gene is left open where the match is weak. Size values are once, few and many counts, or a class for expanded clones, and some rows have none.

abundance	d_gene	v_gene	j_gene	CDR3aa	CDR3nt
-	-	TRBV5-6	TRBJ1-3	CASSSDRDKFFPGNTIYF	TGTGCCAGCAGCTCAGACCGGGACAAGTTCTTTCCTGGAAACACCATATATTTT
many	-	TRBV7-7	TRBJ2-1	CASSLDGGRGGEQFF	TGTGCTAGCAGCTTAGATGGGGGGAGAGGAGGAGAGCAGTTCTTC
-	-	TRBV5-6	TRBJ1-3	CASSPGSGSAIYF	TGTGCCAGCAGCCCGGGAAGTGGTAGCGCCATATATTTT
many	-	TRBV7-6	TRBJ2-1	CASSPSSAEQFF	TGTGCCAGCAGCCCTTCTAGCGCTGAGCAGTTCTTC
many	-	TRBV6-5	TRBJ1-5	CASSYGGGNQPQHF	TGTGCCAGCAGTTACGGAGGGGGCAATCAGCCCCAGCATTTT
-	-	TRBV12-3/TRBV12-4	TRBJ1-1	CASSQDRWREAFF	TGTGCCAGCAGCCAAGACAGGTGGCGTGAAGCTTTCTTT
few	-	TRBV7-9	TRBJ1-2	CASSATDSYGYTF	TGTGCCAGCAGCGCCACAGACTCCTATGGCTACACCTTC
-	TRBD2	TRBV5-1	TRBJ2-3	CASAPSGVGSDTQYF	TGCGCCAGCGCTCCTAGCGGGGTTGGTTCCGATACGCAGTATTTT
-	-	TRBV28	TRBJ2-2	CASAFRVPGELFF	TGTGCCAGCGCCTTCAGGGTTCCCGGGGAGCTGTTTTTT
many	-	TRBV7-9	TRBJ1-2	CASSLVSGSYGYTF	TGTGCCAGCAGCTTAGTCTCCGGCAGCTATGGCTACACCTTC
-	-	TRBV4-3	TRBJ2-3	CASSQRGRGPSFWTTDTQYF	TGCGCCAGCAGCCAACGGGGGAGGGGGCCCTCTTTCTGGACTACAGATACGCAGTATTTT
-	TRBD2	TRBV12-3/TRBV12-4	TRBJ2-5	CASSLAVLAGGYFEETQYF	TGTGCCAGCAGTTTAGCGGTACTAGCGGGGGGCTACTTCGAAGAGACCCAGTACTTC
-	-	TRBV4-1	TRBJ2-1	CASSHLRGNEQFF	TGCGCCAGCAGCCACTTAAGGGGGAATGAGCAGTTCTTC
few	-	TRBV6-2/TRBV6-3	TRBJ2-2	CASSRANTGELFF	TGTGCCAGCAGTCGGGCGAACACCGGGGAGCTGTTTTTT
few	-	TRBV7-2	TRBJ2-1	CASSPDPSSWDEQFF	TGTGCCAGCAGCCCGGACCCTAGCAGTTGGGATGAGCAGTTCTTC
-	-	TRBV7-6	TRBJ1-3	CASSLAEPYRNTIYF	TGTGCCAGCAGCTTAGCGGAACCGTACCGAAACACCATATATTTT
-	-	TRBV4-3	TRBJ1-2	CASTEGTYSGHGYTF	TGCGCCAGTACGGAAGGGACCTATTCGGGGCATGGCTACACCTTC
-	-	TRBV5-6	TRBJ1-1	CASSFRIRTTEAFF	TGTGCCAGCAGCTTCCGGATCAGGACCACTGAAGCTTTCTTT
-	-	TRBV4-1	TRBJ2-3	CASSQDLRVSTDTQYF	TGCGCCAGCAGCCAAGATTTGCGGGTTAGCACAGATACGCAGTATTTT
-	-	TRBV14	TRBJ1-2	CASSQVKGQYYGYTF	TGTGCCAGCAGCCAAGTGAAGGGACAATACTATGGCTACACCTTC
few	TRBD1	TRBV7-9	TRBJ1-4	CASSPRQGREEKLFF	TGTGCCAGCAGCCCCAGACAGGGGAGGGAGGAAAAACTGTTTTTT
few	-	TRBV4-1	TRBJ1-5	CASSQASNSNQPQHF	TGCGCCAGCAGCCAAGCCAGTAATAGCAATCAGCCCCAGCATTTT
few	-	TRBV28	TRBJ2-2	CASRGGQQSNTGELFF	TGTGCCAGCAGGGGGGGACAGCAATCGAACACCGGGGAGCTGTTTTTT
-	-	TRBV3-1	TRBJ2-1	CASSQVSGYSYNEQFF	TGTGCCAGCAGCCAAGTTTCAGGGTACTCCTACAATGAGCAGTTCTTC
-	TRBD1	TRBV5-4	TRBJ1-6	CASSLKQERGLSPLHF	TGTGCCAGCAGCTTGAAACAGGAAAGGGGGCTTTCACCCCTCCACTTT
-	-	TRBV7-6	TRBJ1-6	CASSPDTASPLHF	TGTGCCAGCAGCCCCGACACAGCCTCACCCCTCCACTTT
-	TRBD1	TRBV7-9	TRBJ1-1	CASSLQFRTGPGGMNTEAFF	TGTGCCAGCAGCTTACAATTCAGGACAGGCCCCGGGGGCATGAACACTGAAGCTTTCTTT
few	-	TRBV6-6	TRBJ2-3	CASSRTVRPPSTDTQYF	TGTGCCAGCAGTCGGACAGTCCGTCCTCCTAGCACAGATACGCAGTATTTT
-	-	TRBV19	TRBJ1-5	CASRSGGDQPQHF	TGTGCCAGTAGATCCGGGGGAGATCAGCCCCAGCATTTT
few	-	TRBV7-9	TRBJ1-3	CASSSPLDGGNTIYF	TGTGCCAGCAGCTCCCCGTTAGACGGAGGAAACACCATATATTTT
-	-	TRBV19	TRBJ1-2	CASSPLVGANTF	TGTGCCAGTAGTCCGTTGGTGGGAGCAAACACCTTC